A selection of T cell receptor beta chains follows, all from one sample in a study of blood T cell repertoires in COVID-19. Produced via immunoSEQ multiplex PCR; TCRdb's table is partial and in-frame only. The sample has 250,000 or so clones, roughly 86% seen once; the top ten hold approximately 2.4%. Source material: PBMCs or T cells enriched from blood (not recorded which). These receptors originate from a woman aged 18-35 years who had recovered from COVID-19. CDR3s include the opening cysteine and the closing phenylalanine or tryptophan. D genes are given only for firm matches. Some rows mark clone size as missing; the rest say once, few, many or name a class of expanded clone.

j_gene | v_gene | abundance | d_gene | CDR3nt | CDR3aa
TRBJ1-4 | TRBV5-1 | - | TRBD1 | TGCGCCAGCAGCTTACAGGGGGCGGGTGATGAAAAACTGTTTTTT | CASSLQGAGDEKLFF
TRBJ1-5 | TRBV28 | few | - | TGTGCCAGCAGTTTTAAAACGACAGGCGGCCTCGATCAGCCCCAGCATTTT | CASSFKTTGGLDQPQHF
TRBJ2-3 | TRBV10-3 | - | TRBD2 | TGTGCCATCAGGCTAGCGGGGGGAAGCACAGATACGCAGTATTTT | CAIRLAGGSTDTQYF
TRBJ1-5 | TRBV27 | - | TRBD1 | TGTGCCAGCAGTTTATCGAACACCAGGGGGGATCAGCCCCAGCATTTT | CASSLSNTRGDQPQHF
TRBJ1-1 | TRBV9 | - | - | TGTGCCAGCAGCGTAGCAGGGCTGGATGAAGCTTTCTTT | CASSVAGLDEAFF
TRBJ1-4 | TRBV25-1 | - | - | TGTGCCGCCCGGGGGGTTGGGGAAAAACTGTTTTTT | CAARGVGEKLFF
TRBJ2-5 | TRBV27 | few | TRBD2 | TGTGCCAGCAGTTGGGGAGCGGGAGGATTAGGAGAGACCCAGTACTTC | CASSWGAGGLGETQYF
TRBJ2-3 | TRBV4-3 | - | - | TGCGCCAGCAGCCAAGATTGGTTCCGGGGACATGGACCCACAGATACGCAGTATTTT | CASSQDWFRGHGPTDTQYF
TRBJ2-3 | TRBV28 | - | - | TGTGCCAGCACCCCTATTCAAGGGGTCACAGATACGCAGTATTTT | CASTPIQGVTDTQYF
TRBJ1-6 | TRBV2 | few | TRBD1 | TGTGCCAGCAGACCGGGACAGGGGGAATATAATTCACCCCTCCACTTT | CASRPGQGEYNSPLHF